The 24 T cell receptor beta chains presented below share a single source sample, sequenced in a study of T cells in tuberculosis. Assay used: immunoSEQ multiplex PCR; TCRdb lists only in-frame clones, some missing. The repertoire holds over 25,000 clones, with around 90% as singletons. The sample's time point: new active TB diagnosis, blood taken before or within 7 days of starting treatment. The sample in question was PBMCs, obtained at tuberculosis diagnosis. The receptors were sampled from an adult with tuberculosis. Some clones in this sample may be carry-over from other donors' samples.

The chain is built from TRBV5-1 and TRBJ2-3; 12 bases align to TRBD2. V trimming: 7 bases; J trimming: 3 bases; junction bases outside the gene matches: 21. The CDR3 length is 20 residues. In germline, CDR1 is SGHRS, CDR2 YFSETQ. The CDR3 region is CASRALGLAGTSYGTDTQYF. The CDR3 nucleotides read TGCGCCAGCCGAGCACTGGGACTAGCGGGTACATCGTACGGGACAGATACGCAGTATTTT.

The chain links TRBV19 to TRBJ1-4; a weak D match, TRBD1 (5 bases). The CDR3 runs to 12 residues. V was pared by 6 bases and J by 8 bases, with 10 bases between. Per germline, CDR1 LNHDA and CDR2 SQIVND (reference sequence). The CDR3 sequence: CASSRGKEKLFF. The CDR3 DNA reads TGTGCCAGTAGCCGGGGGAAGGAAAAACTGTTTTTT.

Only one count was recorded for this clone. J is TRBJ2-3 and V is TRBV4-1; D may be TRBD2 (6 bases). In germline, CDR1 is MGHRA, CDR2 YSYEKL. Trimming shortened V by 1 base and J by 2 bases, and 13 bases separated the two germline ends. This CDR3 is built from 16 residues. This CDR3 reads CASSQGWWRDTDTQYF. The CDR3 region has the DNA TGCGCCAGCAGCCAAGGTTGGTGGAGGGACACAGATACGCAGTATTTT.

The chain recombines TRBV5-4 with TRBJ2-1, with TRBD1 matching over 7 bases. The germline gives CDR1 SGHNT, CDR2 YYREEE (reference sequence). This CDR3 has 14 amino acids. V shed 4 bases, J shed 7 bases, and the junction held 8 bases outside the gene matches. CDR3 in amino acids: CASSLVGGGNEQFF. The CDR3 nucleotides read TGTGCCAGCAGCCTTGTAGGGGGCGGGAATGAGCAGTTCTTC.

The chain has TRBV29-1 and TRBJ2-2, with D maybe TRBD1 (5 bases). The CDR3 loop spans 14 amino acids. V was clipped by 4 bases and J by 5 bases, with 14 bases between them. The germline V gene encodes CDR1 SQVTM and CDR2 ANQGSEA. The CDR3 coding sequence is TGCAGCGTTGGGGCAGGGTCGAGGACCGGGGAGCTGTTTTTT. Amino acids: CSVGAGSRTGELFF.

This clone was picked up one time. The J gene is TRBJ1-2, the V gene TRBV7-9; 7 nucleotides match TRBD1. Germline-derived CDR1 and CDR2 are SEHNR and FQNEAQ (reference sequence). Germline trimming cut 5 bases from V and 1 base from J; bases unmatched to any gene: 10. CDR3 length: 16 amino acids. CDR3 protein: CASSIGDRGGNYGYTF. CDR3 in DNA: TGTGCCAGCAGCATTGGGGACAGAGGCGGTAACTATGGCTACACCTTC.

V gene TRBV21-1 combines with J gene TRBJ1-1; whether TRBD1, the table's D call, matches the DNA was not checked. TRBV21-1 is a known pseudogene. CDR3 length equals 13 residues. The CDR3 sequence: CASSRDRDSEAFF. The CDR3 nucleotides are TGTGCCAGCAGCAGGGACAGGGACTCTGAAGCTTTCTTT.

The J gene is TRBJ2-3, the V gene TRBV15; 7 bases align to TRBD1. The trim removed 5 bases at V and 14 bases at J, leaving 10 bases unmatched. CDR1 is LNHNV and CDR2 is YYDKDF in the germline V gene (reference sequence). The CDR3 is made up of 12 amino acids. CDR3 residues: CATSGRQGSLYF. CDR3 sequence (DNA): TGTGCCACCAGCGGTAGACAGGGAAGTCTGTATTTT.

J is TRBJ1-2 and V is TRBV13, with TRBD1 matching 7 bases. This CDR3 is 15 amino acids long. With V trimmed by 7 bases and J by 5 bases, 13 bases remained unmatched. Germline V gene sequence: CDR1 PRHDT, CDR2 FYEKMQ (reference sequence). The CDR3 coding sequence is TGTGCCAGCATAAACGGAGGGGGCGATTTGTATGGCTACACCTTC. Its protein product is CASINGGGDLYGYTF.

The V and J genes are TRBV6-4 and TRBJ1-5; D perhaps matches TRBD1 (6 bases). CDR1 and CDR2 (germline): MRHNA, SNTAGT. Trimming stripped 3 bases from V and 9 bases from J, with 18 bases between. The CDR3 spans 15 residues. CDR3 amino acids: CASSELGGRSWPQHF. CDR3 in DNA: TGTGCCAGCAGTGAACTAGGGGGTCGCTCATGGCCCCAGCATTTT.

The CDR3 loop is CASSLFLGATDTEAFF. As DNA, the CDR3 is TGTGCCAGCAGCTTATTTTTGGGGGCGACAGACACTGAAGCTTTCTTT. The chain recombines TRBV11-2 with TRBJ1-1; D possibly corresponds to TRBD1 (6 bases). This CDR3 contains 16 residues. V was trimmed by 2 bases and J by 3 bases, leaving 16 bases between them. Germline CDR1 SGHAT, CDR2 FQNNGV.

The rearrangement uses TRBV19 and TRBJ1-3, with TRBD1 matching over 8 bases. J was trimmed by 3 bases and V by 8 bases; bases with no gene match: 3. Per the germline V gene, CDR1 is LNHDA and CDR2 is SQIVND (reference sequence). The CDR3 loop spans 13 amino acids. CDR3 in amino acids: CASSDRVGNTIYF. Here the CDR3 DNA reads TGTGCCAGTTCGGACAGGGTTGGAAACACCATATATTTT.

The CDR3 DNA is TGTGCCAGCAGTTACGGGGACAGGGTCACAGATACGCAGTATTTT. Translated: CASSYGDRVTDTQYF. The rearrangement uses TRBV6-5 and TRBJ2-3; 9 bases map to TRBD1. Germline values: CDR1 MNHEY, CDR2 SVGAGI. The CDR3 loop spans 15 amino acids. Trimming cost V 2 bases and J 2 bases; bases outside gene matches: 2.

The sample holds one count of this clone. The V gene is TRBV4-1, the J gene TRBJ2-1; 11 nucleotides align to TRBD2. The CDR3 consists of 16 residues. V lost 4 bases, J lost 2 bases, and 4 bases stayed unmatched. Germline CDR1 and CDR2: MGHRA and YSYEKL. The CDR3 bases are TGCGCCAGCAGCCGCCTACTAGCGGGGGCCTACAATGAGCAGTTCTTC. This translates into CASSRLLAGAYNEQFF.

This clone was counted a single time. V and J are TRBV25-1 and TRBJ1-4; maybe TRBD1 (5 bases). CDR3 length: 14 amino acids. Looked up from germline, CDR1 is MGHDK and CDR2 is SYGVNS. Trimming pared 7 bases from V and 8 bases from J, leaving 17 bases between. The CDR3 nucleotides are TGTGCCAGCAATCATCGGGGGATCAGCGAAAAACTGTTTTTT. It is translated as CASNHRGISEKLFF.

Here the CDR3 reads CASSFSSTGGASAQYF. The CDR3 DNA sequence: TGTGCCAGCAGCTTCTCATCGACAGGGGGCGCTTCCGCTCAGTACTTC. This chain connects TRBV13 to TRBJ2-4, with 10 bases that match TRBD1. CDR1 and CDR2 from the germline V gene are PRHDT and FYEKMQ (reference sequence). The CDR3 spans 16 residues. V gave up 3 bases and J gave up 12 bases; unmatched junction bases: 14.

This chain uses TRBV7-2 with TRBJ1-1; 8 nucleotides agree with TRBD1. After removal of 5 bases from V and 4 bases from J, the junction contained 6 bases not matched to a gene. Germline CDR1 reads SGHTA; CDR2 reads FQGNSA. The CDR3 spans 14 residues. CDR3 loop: CASSPGGSSTEAFF. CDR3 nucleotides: TGTGCCAGCAGCCCAGGGGGCTCGAGCACTGAAGCTTTCTTT.

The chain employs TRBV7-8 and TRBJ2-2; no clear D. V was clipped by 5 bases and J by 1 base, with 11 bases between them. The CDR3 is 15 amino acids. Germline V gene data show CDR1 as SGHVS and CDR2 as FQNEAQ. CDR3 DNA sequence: TGTGCCAGCAGCGCTCGTGAGAGGAACACCGGGGAGCTGTTTTTT. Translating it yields CASSARERNTGELFF.

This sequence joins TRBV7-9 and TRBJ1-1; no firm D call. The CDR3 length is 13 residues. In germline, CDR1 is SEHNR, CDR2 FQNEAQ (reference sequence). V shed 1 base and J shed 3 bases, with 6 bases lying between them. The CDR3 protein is CASSLVQDTEAFF. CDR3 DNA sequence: TGTGCCAGCAGCTTAGTTCAGGACACTGAAGCTTTCTTT.

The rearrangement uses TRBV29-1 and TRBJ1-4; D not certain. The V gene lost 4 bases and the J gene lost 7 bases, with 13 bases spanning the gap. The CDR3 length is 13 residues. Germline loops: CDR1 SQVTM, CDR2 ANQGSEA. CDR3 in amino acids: CSVALPFGEKLFF. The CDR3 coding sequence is TGCAGCGTTGCTCTTCCGTTCGGTGAAAAACTGTTTTTT.

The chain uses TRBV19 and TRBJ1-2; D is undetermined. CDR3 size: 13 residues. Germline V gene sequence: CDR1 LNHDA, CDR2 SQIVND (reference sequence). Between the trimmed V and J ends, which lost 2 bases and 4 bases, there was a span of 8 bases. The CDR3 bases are TGTGCCAGTAGTATATCAGGAGGCTATGGCTACACCTTC. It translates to CASSISGGYGYTF.

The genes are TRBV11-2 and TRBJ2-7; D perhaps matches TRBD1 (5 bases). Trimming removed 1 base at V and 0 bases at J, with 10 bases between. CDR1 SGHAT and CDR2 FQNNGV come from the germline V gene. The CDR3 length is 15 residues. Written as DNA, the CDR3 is TGTGCCAGCAGCTTAGGGGGCGGTAACTCCTACGAGCAGTACTTC. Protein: CASSLGGGNSYEQYF.

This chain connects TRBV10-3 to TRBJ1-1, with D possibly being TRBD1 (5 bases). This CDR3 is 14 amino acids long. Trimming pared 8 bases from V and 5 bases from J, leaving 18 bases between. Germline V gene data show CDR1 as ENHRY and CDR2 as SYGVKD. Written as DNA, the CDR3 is TGTGCCATCTGGACAAGTGACCGTCCGACTGAAGCTTTCTTT. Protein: CAIWTSDRPTEAFF.

In DNA, the CDR3 is TGTGCCAGTAGTAACAGGGGGTGGGCCGGGGAGCTGTTTTTT. Protein sequence: CASSNRGWAGELFF. V and J are TRBV19 and TRBJ2-2; 8 bases line up with TRBD1. The V and J ends lost 4 bases and 6 bases, in that order; junction bases with no gene match: 4. Germline assignment: CDR1 LNHDA and CDR2 SQIVND (reference sequence). The CDR3 sequence is 14 residues long.